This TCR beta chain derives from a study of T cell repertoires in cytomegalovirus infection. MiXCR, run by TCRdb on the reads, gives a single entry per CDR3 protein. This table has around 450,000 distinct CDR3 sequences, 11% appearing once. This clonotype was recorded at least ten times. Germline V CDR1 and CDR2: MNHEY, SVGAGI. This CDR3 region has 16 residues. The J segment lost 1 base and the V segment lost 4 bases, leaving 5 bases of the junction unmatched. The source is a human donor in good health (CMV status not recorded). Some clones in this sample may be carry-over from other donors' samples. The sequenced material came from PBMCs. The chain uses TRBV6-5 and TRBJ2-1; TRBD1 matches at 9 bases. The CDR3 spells CASSSGQGISYNEQFF. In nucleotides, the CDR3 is TGTGCCAGCAGTTCCGGACAGGGGATTTCCTACAATGAGCAGTTCTTC.